The 2 T cell receptor beta chains below were found in one sample sequenced in a study of T cell responses to AZD1222 COVID-19 vaccine. TCRdb's table, derived via immunoSEQ multiplex PCR, lists solely in-frame clones and lacks some. There are around 140,000 clones in the sample; around 93% occur only once, and 3.8% lies in the top ten. This material consisted of peripheral blood, taken 28 days after the second AZD1222 dose. These TCRs come from an adult who received the AZD1222 COVID-19 vaccine.

This clone was found once. The chain employs TRBV27 and TRBJ1-1; D remains ambiguous. The germline V gene encodes CDR1 MNHEY and CDR2 SMNVEV (reference sequence). This CDR3 has 11 amino acids. V lost 8 bases and J 4 bases, leaving 8 bases between the germline ends. CDR3 in DNA: TGTGCCAGCCGGCTAGGCACTGAAGCTTTCTTT. Encoded protein: CASRLGTEAFF.

The genes are TRBV27 and TRBJ1-4; no reliable D call. Trimming removed 5 bases at V and 12 bases at J, with 10 bases between. CDR3 size: 11 residues. From germline, CDR1 is MNHEY and CDR2 SMNVEV (reference sequence). CDR3 nucleotides: TGTGCCAGCAGTAACTCAGTGGAACTGTTTTTT. Translating gives CASSNSVELFF.